This T cell receptor beta chain emerged from a study of control samples from healthy donors and cancer patients. Assay: immunoSEQ multiplex PCR; the TCRdb copy retains only in-frame clones and omits some. This table has roughly 49,000 clones, 85% to 90% appearing once. Germline V CDR1 and CDR2: MRHNA, SNTAGT. V lost 6 bases to trimming and J lost 3 bases, with 17 bases between them. This CDR3 comprises 15 residues. Sequencing was done on a sample of PBMCs. The rearrangement links TRBV6-4 to TRBJ1-1, with D perhaps matching TRBD1 (6 bases). This clonotype was sampled from a man aged 45 to 65 with head and neck cancer. CDR3 bases: TGTGCCAGCAGGGGCGGTGCAGGGGTAGACACTGAAGCTTTCTTT. Amino acid sequence: CASRGGAGVDTEAFF.